This passage covers 5 T cell receptor beta chains from one sample sequenced in a study of Graves' ophthalmopathy and Graves' hyperthyroidism (dated by TCRdb to the late 2010s). Instrument on record: Illumina HiSeq 2000. For repertoire sequencing, the TCR beta CDR3 regions were amplified from RNA transcripts. A first-round RT-PCR used HTBI primers with the Qiagen OneStep RT-PCR kit, followed by a second-round multiplex PCR, size selection and purification. Using fastp trimming at Q25 and MiXCR clonotype assembly, TCRdb reanalyzed the public sequencing data and kept in-frame beta chains. Rows with a matching CDR3 protein are joined into one entry that keeps the most common DNA and genes. Present in this sample are about 50,000 distinct CDR3 sequences, approximately 47% of which were seen just once. 4.5% to 5% of the sample rests with the top ten. The sequenced sample was peripheral blood. All receptors derive from an adult woman with Graves' ophthalmopathy.

Details on this clonotype: The junction departs from germline at one end; a sequencing error may be responsible. This sequence joins TRBV3-1 and TRBJ1-2; D is uncertain. The CDR3 is 15 residues long. Looked up from germline, CDR1 is LGHDT and CDR2 is YNNKEL (reference sequence). The CDR3 sequence is CASSESTTGHEGYAF. CDR3 nucleotide sequence: TGTGCCAGCAGCGAGTCGACCACGGGTCATGAGGGCTACGCCTTC.

This clonotype was seen just once. Because it lacks the conserved phenylalanine or tryptophan at the end, this CDR3 is likely a read error. This chain uses TRBV2 with TRBJ2-1; unclear D gene. The CDR3 runs to 14 residues. Germline CDR1 reads SNHLY; CDR2 reads FYNNEI. Here the CDR3 reads CASSLAQAYNEQFL. In DNA, the CDR3 is TGTGCGAGCAGTCTCGCTCAGGCCTACAATGAGCAGTTCTTG.

The chain is built from TRBV7-2 and TRBJ1-2; weak D call: TRBD1 (5 bases). Trimming shortened V by 1 base and J by 7 bases, and 7 bases separated the two germline ends. Germline V gene sequence: CDR1 SGHTA, CDR2 FQGNSA. The length of the CDR3 is 12 residues. The CDR3 loop reads CASSLVRGGYTF. CDR3 bases: TGTGCCAGCAGCTTAGTAAGGGGTGGCTACACCTTC.

This clonotype is medium-sized within its sample. The chain combines TRBV7-3 with TRBJ2-2; tentative D call: TRBD1 (6 bases). CDR3 length: 13 residues. Germline CDR1 is SGHTA and CDR2 is FQGTGA. The ends were cut back, 3 bases at V and 4 bases at J, with 6 bases in the middle. The CDR3 region has the DNA TGTGCCAGCAGCTTCAGGGGCACCGGGGAGCTGTTTTTT. Its protein is CASSFRGTGELFF. Based on the CDR3 plus reference TRBV7-3 and TRBJ2-2, the full variable domain is GAGVSQTPSNKVTEKGKYVELRCDPISGHTALYWYRQSLGQGPEFLIYFQGTGAADDSGLPNDRFFAVRPEGSVSTLKIQRTERGDSAVYLCASSFRGTGELFFGEGSRLTVL.

This clonotype was counted many times. The chain couples TRBV6-2 or TRBV6-3 to TRBJ2-1, with D unresolved. CDR1 MNHEY and CDR2 SVGEGT come from the germline V gene. This CDR3 is 12 amino acids long. With 2 bases removed from V and 9 bases from J, the gap between germline ends came to 8 bases. CDR3 sequence: CASSYTTPEQFF. CDR3 DNA sequence: TGTGCCAGCAGTTACACGACTCCTGAGCAGTTCTTC.